This T cell receptor beta chain was found in a study of post-analysis software for immune sequencing data. The CDR3 loop spans 14 amino acids. Unmatched junction bases numbered 8, after V lost 5 bases and J lost 2 bases. CDR1 is DFQATT and CDR2 is SNEGSKA in the germline V gene (reference sequence). Unique molecular identifiers were carried by the TCR beta cDNA libraries. TCRdb redid the calling of the PCR reads with MiXCR, one entry per CDR3 protein. The sample contains some 160,000 distinct CDR3 sequences, 35% to 40% of which appear only once. The sequence derives from a girl between 5 and 17 years old with multiple sclerosis. The input for sequencing was blood, taken after autologous hematopoietic stem cell transplantation. The chain carries TRBV20-1 and TRBJ2-5, with 7 bases lining up with TRBD1. CDR3 protein: CSAPGTAPQETQYF. DNA of the CDR3: TGCAGTGCTCCCGGGACAGCACCACAAGAGACCCAGTACTTC.